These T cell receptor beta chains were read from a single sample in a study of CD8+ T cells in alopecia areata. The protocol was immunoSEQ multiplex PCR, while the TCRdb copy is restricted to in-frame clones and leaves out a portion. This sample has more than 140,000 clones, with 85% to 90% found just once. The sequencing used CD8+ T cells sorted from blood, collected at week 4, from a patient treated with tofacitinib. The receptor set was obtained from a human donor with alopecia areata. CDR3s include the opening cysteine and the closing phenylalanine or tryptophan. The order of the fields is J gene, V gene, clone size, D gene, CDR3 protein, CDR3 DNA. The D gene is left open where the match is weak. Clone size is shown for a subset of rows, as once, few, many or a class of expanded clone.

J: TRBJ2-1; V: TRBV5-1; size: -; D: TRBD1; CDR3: CASSFGQGGDEQFF; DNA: TGCGCCAGCAGCTTCGGACAGGGTGGGGATGAGCAGTTCTTC
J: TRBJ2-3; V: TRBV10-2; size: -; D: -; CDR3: CASSEFRGDTQYF; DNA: TGCGCCAGCAGTGAGTTTAGGGGAGATACGCAGTATTTT
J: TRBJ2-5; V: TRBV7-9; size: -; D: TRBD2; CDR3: CASSRGAAGYETQYF; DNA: TGTGCCAGCAGCAGAGGGGCAGCGGGATACGAGACCCAGTACTTC
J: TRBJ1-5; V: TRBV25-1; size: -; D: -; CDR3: CASSPQGGSNQPQHF; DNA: TGTGCCAGCAGTCCCCAGGGTGGAAGCAATCAGCCCCAGCATTTT
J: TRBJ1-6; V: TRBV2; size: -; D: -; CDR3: CASSFGPPQGF; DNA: TGTGCCAGCAGTTTTGGGCCACCACAGGGCTTT
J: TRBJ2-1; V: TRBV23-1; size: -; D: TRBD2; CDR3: CASSQIGTSGIQEQFF; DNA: TGCGCCAGCAGTCAAATCGGGACTAGCGGGATTCAGGAGCAGTTCTTC
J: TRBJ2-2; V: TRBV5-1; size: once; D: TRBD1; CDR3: CASSWTGGATGAGELFF; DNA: TGCGCCAGCAGCTGGACAGGGGGCGCAACTGGGGCCGGGGAGCTGTTTTTT
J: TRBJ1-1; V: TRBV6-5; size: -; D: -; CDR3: CASSLGRATEAFF; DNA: TGTGCCAGCAGCTTGGGTCGGGCCACTGAAGCTTTCTTT
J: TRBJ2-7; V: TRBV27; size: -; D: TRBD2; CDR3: CASSPYGTSGGAAREQYF; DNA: TGTGCCAGCAGCCCCTACGGGACTAGCGGGGGGGCTGCGCGGGAGCAGTACTTC
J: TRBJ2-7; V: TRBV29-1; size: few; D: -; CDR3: CSVEEAGAEQYF; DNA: TGCAGCGTTGAAGAGGCAGGGGCCGAGCAGTACTTC
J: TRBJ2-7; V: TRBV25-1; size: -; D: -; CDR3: CATDANEQYF; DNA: TGTGCCACCGACGCTAACGAGCAGTACTTC